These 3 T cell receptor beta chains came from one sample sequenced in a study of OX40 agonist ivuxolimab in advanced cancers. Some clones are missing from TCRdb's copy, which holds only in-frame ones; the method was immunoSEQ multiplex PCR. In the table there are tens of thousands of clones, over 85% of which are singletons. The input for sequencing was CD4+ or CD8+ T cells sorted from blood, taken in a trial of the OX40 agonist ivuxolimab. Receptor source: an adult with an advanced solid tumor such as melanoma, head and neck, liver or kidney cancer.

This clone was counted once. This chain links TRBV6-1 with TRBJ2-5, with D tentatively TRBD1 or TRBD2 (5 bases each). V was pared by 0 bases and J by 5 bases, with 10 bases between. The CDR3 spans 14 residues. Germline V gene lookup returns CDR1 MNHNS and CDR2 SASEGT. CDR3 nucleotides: TGTGCCAGCAGTGAAGCTGGGGGAGAGGAGACCCAGTACTTC. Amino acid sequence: CASSEAGGEETQYF.

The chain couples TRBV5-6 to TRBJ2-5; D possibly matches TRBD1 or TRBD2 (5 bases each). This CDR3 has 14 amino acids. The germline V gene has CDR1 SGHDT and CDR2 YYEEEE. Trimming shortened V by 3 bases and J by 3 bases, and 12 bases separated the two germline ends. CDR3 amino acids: CASSSVGREETQYF. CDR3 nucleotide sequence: TGTGCCAGCAGCTCAGTGGGGCGGGAAGAGACCCAGTACTTC.

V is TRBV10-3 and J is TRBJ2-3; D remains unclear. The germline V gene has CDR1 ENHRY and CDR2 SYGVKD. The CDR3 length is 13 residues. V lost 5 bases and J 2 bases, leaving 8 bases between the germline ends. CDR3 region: CAISQSFTDTQYF. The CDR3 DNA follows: TGTGCCATCAGTCAATCTTTCACAGATACGCAGTATTTT.